What follows is one T cell receptor beta chain and its context. The V and J ends lost 5 bases and 7 bases, in that order; junction bases with no gene match: 9. Germline loops: CDR1 SGHTA, CDR2 FQGNSA. CDR3 length equals 16 residues. Recruits, aged roughly 18 to 95 years, lived in some 25 US areas. Two negative PCRs, clearance, or symptom resolution had been documented for recovered Cohort 3 donors. The sample comes from a study of blood T cell repertoires in COVID-19. Study context: Samples came from the United States, Italy and Spain, spanning acute and convalescent COVID-19. From T cells, B-cell-depleted T cells, or PBMCs came the material, which was cDNA or gDNA.

Sequenced by immunoSEQ multiplex PCR; TCRdb stores in-frame clones only, minus some. The data show 170,000 or so clones, about 78% seen once. This sequence joins TRBV7-2 and TRBJ1-5; TRBD1 matches 12 bases. What was sequenced was PBMCs or T cells enriched from blood (not recorded which). The receptor was derived from a woman between 50 and 59 years old who had recovered from COVID-19. In DNA, the CDR3 is TGTGCCAGCAGCCTGGTTGGGACAGGGGGCGACCAGCCCCAGCATTTT. Encoded protein: CASSLVGTGGDQPQHF.